The 27 T cell receptor beta chains below were found in one sample sequenced in a study of blood T cells in healthy people across ages. Alongside a J-beta primer mix, a sample-barcoded 5' primer served in a second PCR lasting roughly 7 to 11 cycles. TCRdb recomputed calls from the 5' RACE reads with MiXCR, one row per CDR3 protein. The sample has 600,000 to 1,000,000 distinct CDR3 sequences, 25% seen once. Another study also made use of these data, one on T cells of mothers and their children.

The sample comprised blood. The receptor set was obtained from a boy aged 10-17 years in good health.

This chain uses TRBV4-3 with TRBJ2-7; tentatively, D is TRBD2 (5 bases). The CDR3 covers 16 residues. The germline gives CDR1 LGHNA, CDR2 YSLEER. Between the trimmed V and J ends, which lost 0 bases and 0 bases, there was a span of 12 bases. The CDR3 nucleotides read TGCGCCAGCAGCCAAGATCGGCCTGGGAGCTCCTACGAGCAGTACTTC. This codes for CASSQDRPGSSYEQYF.

This clonotype came up a few times. The V and J genes are TRBV6-1 and TRBJ1-2; a weak D match, TRBD1 (5 bases). This CDR3 has 15 residues. CDR1 is MNHNS, CDR2 SASEGT, per germline. Trimming shortened V by 2 bases and J by 4 bases, and 14 bases separated the two germline ends. CDR3 sequence reads: CASSERQTSPYGYTF. CDR3 coding DNA: TGTGCCAGCAGTGAAAGACAGACGTCCCCCTATGGCTACACCTTC.

The chain links TRBV12-5 to TRBJ2-1, with 14 bases fitting TRBD2. The junction had 14 bases not matched to a gene; V was cut back by 6 bases and J by 4 bases. Germline loops: CDR1 LGHNT, CDR2 FRNRAP. The CDR3 extends over 19 amino acids. CDR3 loop: CASGLPGLAGVPGYNEQFF. In DNA form, the CDR3 reads TGTGCTAGTGGCCTACCGGGACTAGCGGGAGTTCCTGGATACAATGAGCAGTTCTTC.

The sample holds a few counts of this clonotype. The gene calls are TRBV18 and TRBJ2-1; D might be TRBD1 (6 bases). This CDR3 contains 13 residues. Germline V gene lookup returns CDR1 KGHSH and CDR2 LQKENI. Trimming took off 4 bases at V and 7 bases at J, with 11 bases between the two ends. DNA for the CDR3: TGTGCCAGCTCACTTTATCAGGGGAATGAGCAGTTCTTC. Its translation is CASSLYQGNEQFF.

A few counts support this clonotype. The chain employs TRBV30 and TRBJ2-3; TRBD2 matches at 9 bases. The V segment lost 0 bases and the J segment 5 bases; nucleotides outside the gene matches: 6. Germline CDR1 and CDR2: GTSNPN and SVGIG (reference sequence). The CDR3 extends over 15 amino acids. The CDR3 region is CAWSVSLAGRDTQYF. The DNA of the CDR3 is TGTGCCTGGAGTGTATCGCTAGCGGGGCGAGATACGCAGTATTTT.

This clonotype was counted between two and nine times. The chain links TRBV29-1 to TRBJ1-1, with 9 bases fitting TRBD1. The trim removed 7 bases at V and 1 base at J, leaving 4 bases unmatched. Germline V gene sequence: CDR1 SQVTM, CDR2 ANQGSEA. CDR3 size: 13 residues. The CDR3 loop is CSARTGENTEAFF. The CDR3, as DNA: TGCAGCGCACGGACAGGGGAGAACACTGAAGCTTTCTTT. The full variable domain, in which reference TRBV29-1 and TRBJ1-1 provide the parts outside the CDR3, is SAVISQKPSRDICQRGTSLTIQCQVDSQVTMMFWYRQQPGQSLTLIATANQGSEATYESGFVIDKFPISRPNLTFSTLTVSNMSPEDSSIYLCSARTGENTEAFFGQGTRLTVV.

The rearrangement joins TRBV4-2 to TRBJ2-1; no reliable D call. The V end lost 1 base, the J end lost 4 bases, and 11 bases lay between the germline ends. Germline assignment: CDR1 LGHNA and CDR2 YNFKEQ. The CDR3 is made up of 15 amino acids. The CDR3: CASSQGGTEYNEQFF. The CDR3 DNA follows: TGTGCCAGCAGCCAAGGCGGAACAGAGTACAATGAGCAGTTCTTC.

This sequence joins TRBV6-5 and TRBJ1-5; unclear D gene. The CDR3 is made up of 16 amino acids. Trimming shortened V by 4 bases and J by 4 bases, and 17 bases separated the two germline ends. From germline, CDR1 is MNHEY and CDR2 SVGAGI. As DNA, the CDR3 is TGTGCCAGCAGTTCCCCCCGGGAGGGTTGGAATCAGCCCCAGCATTTT. Its translation: CASSSPREGWNQPQHF.

This clonotype was counted between two and nine times. The chain's CDR3 is CASSLALAGGSTDTQYF. The DNA for the CDR3 is TGTGCCAGCAGCTTAGCTTTAGCGGGGGGTAGCACAGATACGCAGTATTTT. The V and J genes are TRBV7-2 and TRBJ2-3, with TRBD2 matching over 10 bases. This CDR3 spans 17 amino acids. CDR1 is SGHTA and CDR2 is FQGNSA in the germline V gene. The ends lost 0 bases at V and 0 bases at J; junction bases unmatched: 3.

This clonotype was found a few times. The chain employs TRBV5-1 and TRBJ2-5; the D gene is possibly TRBD1 (6 bases). The V end was cut by 0 bases, the J end by 4 bases, with 10 bases between. Germline V gives CDR1 SGHRS, CDR2 YFSETQ. The CDR3 totals 14 residues. CDR3 bases: TGCGCCAGCAGCTTGGTTACAGGGCGAGAGACCCAGTACTTC. Amino acid sequence: CASSLVTGRETQYF.

This clonotype occurred a few times. This sequence joins TRBV29-1 and TRBJ2-1, with 10 bases identical to TRBD2. Trimming at V came to 3 bases and at J to 3 bases, leaving 5 bases not matched to a gene. The length of the CDR3 is 15 residues. Germline CDR1 reads SQVTM; CDR2 reads ANQGSEA. CDR3 protein: CSVDSGTSVYNEQFF. CDR3 DNA sequence: TGCAGCGTTGACTCCGGGACTAGCGTCTACAATGAGCAGTTCTTC.

In its sample, this clonotype was seen a few times. The chain has TRBV6-2 or TRBV6-3 and TRBJ2-3, with D unclear. V lost 8 bases and J lost 0, with 12 bases in between. CDR1 and CDR2 from the germline V gene are MNHEY and SVGEGT. CDR3 length: 14 amino acids. CDR3 residues: CASSGRYSTDTQYF. DNA of the CDR3: TGTGCCAGCTCAGGAAGATACAGCACAGATACGCAGTATTTT.

The rearrangement links TRBV6-6 to TRBJ2-5, with 14 bases identical to TRBD2. V shed 5 bases, J shed 3 bases, and the junction held 5 bases outside the gene matches. Looked up from germline, CDR1 is MNHNY and CDR2 is SVGAGI (reference sequence). The CDR3 loop spans 16 amino acids. DNA of the CDR3: TGTGCCAGCAGTGGATGGACTAGCGGGGGGAAAGAGACCCAGTACTTC. Protein product: CASSGWTSGGKETQYF.

The J gene is TRBJ2-7, the V gene TRBV4-2, with TRBD2 as a possible D gene (6 bases). This CDR3 spans 17 amino acids. V was trimmed by 4 bases and J by 0 bases, leaving 19 bases between them. Germline-derived CDR1 and CDR2 are LGHNA and YNFKEQ. CDR3 bases: TGTGCCAGCAGCCCCCATTGGGACGGGAGCGACTCCTACGAGCAGTACTTC. This encodes CASSPHWDGSDSYEQYF.

This chain joins TRBV3-1 and TRBJ1-2; D is perhaps TRBD1 (5 bases). With 1 base removed from V and 3 bases from J, the gap between germline ends came to 24 bases. Germline V lookup: CDR1 LGHDT, CDR2 YNNKEL (reference sequence). This CDR3 spans 19 amino acids. The DNA of the CDR3 is TGTGCCAGCAGCCAAGCGGGGCAGGAGCTGATGGAGGGTTACTATGGCTACACCTTC. This translates into CASSQAGQELMEGYYGYTF.

This clonotype came up a few times. The chain is built from TRBV4-3 and TRBJ2-5; D unclear. Trimming pared 4 bases from V and 2 bases from J, leaving 11 bases between. Germline V lookup: CDR1 LGHNA, CDR2 YSLEER. The CDR3 runs 14 residues. The CDR3: CASSLNVGQETQYF. The CDR3 DNA is TGCGCCAGCAGCCTGAACGTCGGACAAGAGACCCAGTACTTC.

About this clonotype itself: At one end, the junction sequence differs from germline, possibly due to a read error. The chain has TRBV7-9 and TRBJ2-3; D ambiguous. The CDR3 runs 10 residues. Per the germline V gene, CDR1 is SEHNR and CDR2 is FQNEAQ (reference sequence). The CDR3 sequence is CASSFEQQLF. The CDR3 DNA is TGTGCCAGCAGCTTCGAACAGCAGCTTTTT.

The rearrangement links TRBV12-3 or TRBV12-4 to TRBJ2-1, with 8 bases lining up with TRBD2. The trim removed 6 bases at V and 7 bases at J, leaving 11 bases unmatched. The CDR3 is made up of 15 amino acids. CDR3: CASRATGTRSNEQFF. The DNA of the CDR3 is TGTGCCAGCAGAGCTACCGGGACTAGATCGAATGAGCAGTTCTTC.

This chain connects TRBV15 to TRBJ2-5; D is possibly TRBD2 (5 bases). Germline CDR1 and CDR2: LNHNV and YYDKDF (reference sequence). This CDR3 spans 17 amino acids. V lost 0 bases, J lost 2 bases, and 16 bases lay in between. CDR3 DNA sequence: TGTGCCACCAGCAGAGATGGAGGCCATTCGGCTCAAGAGACCCAGTACTTC. Amino acid sequence: CATSRDGGHSAQETQYF.

The V call is TRBV3-1, the J call TRBJ2-3; D is uncertain. CDR1 and CDR2 (germline): LGHDT, YNNKEL (reference sequence). The length of the CDR3 is 14 residues. Deletions cut 1 base from V and 1 base from J, with 6 bases between. DNA of the CDR3: TGTGCCAGCAGCCAAGTCACAGGCACAGATACGCAGTATTTT. Its protein is CASSQVTGTDTQYF.

This clonotype turned up a few times. The chain is built from TRBV11-2 and TRBJ1-2, with D possibly TRBD1 on 6 matching bases. The CDR3 totals 13 residues. Germline values: CDR1 SGHAT, CDR2 FQNNGV. V was cut by 5 bases and J by 3 bases, with 10 bases left in between. The CDR3 here is CASSLDSHYGYTF. Here the CDR3 DNA reads TGTGCCAGCAGCCTGGACAGCCACTATGGCTACACCTTC.

The V and J genes are TRBV9 and TRBJ2-7; a possible D gene is TRBD2 (5 bases). The CDR3 is 17 residues long. V lost 0 bases to trimming and J lost 1 base, with 17 bases between them. Germline loops: CDR1 SGDLS, CDR2 YYNGEE. CDR3 protein: CASSVGGGSLFSYEQYF. The CDR3 DNA reads as TGTGCCAGCAGCGTAGGGGGTGGGAGTCTCTTTTCCTACGAGCAGTACTTC.

This clonotype was counted a single time. The J gene is TRBJ2-1, the V gene TRBV9; D is tentatively TRBD1 or TRBD2 (5 bases each). CDR1 is SGDLS and CDR2 is YYNGEE in the germline V gene. The V end lost 3 bases, the J end lost 5 bases, and 9 bases lay between the germline ends. This CDR3 comprises 13 residues. CDR3 sequence reads: CASSGVGDNEQFF. CDR3 DNA sequence: TGTGCCAGCAGCGGGGTGGGGGACAATGAGCAGTTCTTC.

V is TRBV7-2 and J is TRBJ1-1; D is unclear. The CDR3 spans 16 residues. Per the germline V gene, CDR1 is SGHTA and CDR2 is FQGNSA. The V end lost 0 bases, the J end lost 0 bases, and 11 bases lay between the germline ends. The DNA for the CDR3 is TGTGCCAGCAGCTTAGCGGGTTCGGCGGTGAACACTGAAGCTTTCTTT. Translated: CASSLAGSAVNTEAFF.

On this clonotype: Sequence at one end of the junction differs from germline and may be a read error. V usage is TRBV9 and J usage is TRBJ2-5, with D unclear. The assigned J gene may be wrong: the sequence end matches TRBJ2-7 better. This CDR3 has 14 amino acids. Germline V gene lookup returns CDR1 SGDLS and CDR2 YYNGEE. For the CDR3, the DNA is TGTGCCTGCAGCGTAGATATTAACTCCTACGAGCAGTACTTC. This encodes CACSVDINSYEQYF.

This clonotype was counted a few times. CDR3 residues: CASSYEPSTDTQYF. DNA of the CDR3: TGTGCCAGCAGCTATGAGCCAAGCACAGATACGCAGTATTTT. The chain recombines TRBV7-8 with TRBJ2-3; D remains ambiguous. Germline CDR1 is SGHVS and CDR2 is FQNEAQ. The CDR3 extends over 14 amino acids. With 4 bases removed from V and 0 bases from J, the gap between germline ends came to 8 bases.

This rearrangement joins TRBV28 to TRBJ2-1; 7 positions match TRBD1. V trimming: 2 bases; J trimming: 4 bases; junction bases outside the gene matches: 5. The CDR3 loop spans 15 amino acids. The germline V gene encodes CDR1 MDHEN and CDR2 SYDVKM. The DNA for the CDR3 is TGTGCCAGCAGTTTAGGTTGGGACAGTTACAATGAGCAGTTCTTC. Its protein is CASSLGWDSYNEQFF. Full variable domain (outside the CDR3, taken from reference TRBV28 and TRBJ2-1): DVKVTQSSRYLVKRTGEKVFLECVQDMDHENMFWYRQDPGLGLRLIYFSYDVKMKEKGDIPEGYSVSREKKERFSLILESASTNQTSMYLCASSLGWDSYNEQFFGPGTRLTVL.